These 27 T cell receptor beta chains came from one sample sequenced in a study of blood T cell repertoires in COVID-19. Data came from immunoSEQ multiplex PCR; TCRdb stores just in-frame clones and leaves some out. The table lists fewer than 55,000 clones, about 71% of them singletons. The sample consisted of peripheral blood. Receptors originate from a woman between 65 and 79 years old with acute or convalescent COVID-19.

The chain employs TRBV5-1 and TRBJ2-1; 8 bases fit TRBD1. J gave up 6 bases and V 1 base, and 3 bases lay outside the gene matches. This CDR3 comprises 14 residues. The germline gives CDR1 SGHRS, CDR2 YFSETQ. The chain's CDR3 is CASSLQGQANEQFF. Here the CDR3 DNA reads TGCGCCAGCAGCTTGCAGGGACAGGCCAATGAGCAGTTCTTC.

This chain connects TRBV2 to TRBJ1-2, with 7 bases aligning to TRBD1. The CDR3 length is 14 residues. CDR1 SNHLY and CDR2 FYNNEI come from the germline V gene. After removal of 7 bases from V and 5 bases from J, the junction contained 10 bases not matched to a gene. The DNA of the CDR3 is TGTGCCAGCATCCCGTGGGACAGCGTATATGGCTACACCTTC. Translating gives CASIPWDSVYGYTF. The entire variable domain, with the rest obtained from reference TRBV2 and TRBJ1-2, is as follows: EPEVTQTPSHQVTQMGQEVILRCVPISNHLYFYWYRQILGQKVEFLVSFYNNEISEKSEIFDDQFSVERPDGSNFTLKIRSTKLEDSAMYFCASIPWDSVYGYTFGSGTRLTVV.

The rearrangement joins TRBV6-2 or TRBV6-3 to TRBJ2-7, with 7 bases aligning to TRBD1. This CDR3 spans 13 amino acids. Germline CDR1 reads MNHEY; CDR2 reads SVGEGT. After removal of 5 bases from V and 3 bases from J, the junction contained 4 bases not matched to a gene. CDR3 bases: TGTGCCAGCAGTCAACAGGGGAGCTACGAGCAGTACTTC. Translation: CASSQQGSYEQYF.

The chain carries TRBV11-2 and TRBJ1-1, with 8 bases matching TRBD1. V lost 6 bases to trimming and J lost 8 bases; unmatched junction nucleotides: 8. The length of the CDR3 is 13 residues. Germline V gives CDR1 SGHAT, CDR2 FQNNGV. The CDR3, as DNA: TGTGCCAGCAGACGACTAGGGGACAGGGAAGCTTTCTTT. Translated: CASRRLGDREAFF.

As for this clone: This may be a read error, as it is one base from a much larger clone. Distinct nucleotide sequences in the sample also encode this CDR3. This chain uses TRBV7-2 with TRBJ1-6, with D possibly being TRBD1 (5 bases). This CDR3 region has 16 residues. Germline V lookup: CDR1 SGHTA, CDR2 FQGNSA. V lost 1 base to trimming and J lost 5 bases, with 12 bases between them. CDR3: CASSLDGAGNNSPLHF. In DNA form, the CDR3 reads TGTGCCAGCAGCTTAGATGGGGCAGGGAATAATTCACCCCTCCACTTT.

The chain is built from TRBV11-2 and TRBJ2-5, with TRBD2 matching over 11 bases. Germline values: CDR1 SGHAT, CDR2 FQNNGV. V gave up 4 bases and J gave up 5 bases; unmatched junction bases: 12. The CDR3 totals 17 residues. The CDR3 DNA follows: TGTGCCAGCAGCTCGAGACTAGCGGGGCTGGGTTGGGAGACCCAGTACTTC. This gives the protein CASSSRLAGLGWETQYF.

This chain uses TRBV28 with TRBJ2-7, with 8 bases identical to TRBD2. This CDR3 contains 13 residues. The V gene's germline CDR1 is MDHEN and CDR2 SYDVKM. J was trimmed by 3 bases and V by 8 bases; bases with no gene match: 6. The CDR3: CASREGRGYEQYF. The CDR3 bases are TGTGCCAGCCGGGAGGGTCGGGGCTACGAGCAGTACTTC. Filled out from reference TRBV28 and TRBJ2-7, the complete variable domain reads DVKVTQSSRYLVKRTGEKVFLECVQDMDHENMFWYRQDPGLGLRLIYFSYDVKMKEKGDIPEGYSVSREKKERFSLILESASTNQTSMYLCASREGRGYEQYFGPGTRLTVT.

This rearrangement joins TRBV19 to TRBJ2-5; perhaps TRBD2 as D (5 bases). V dropped 3 bases and J dropped 3 bases, with 11 bases sitting between them. The CDR3 consists of 14 residues. In germline, CDR1 is LNHDA, CDR2 SQIVND (reference sequence). The CDR3 reads CASSINLAEETQYF. In DNA form, the CDR3 reads TGTGCCAGTAGTATCAACCTAGCAGAAGAGACCCAGTACTTC.

The V call is TRBV28, the J call TRBJ2-7, with 10 nucleotides matching TRBD2. Germline V gene lookup returns CDR1 MDHEN and CDR2 SYDVKM. This CDR3 has 13 residues. The ends lost 4 bases at V and 4 bases at J; junction bases unmatched: 1. CDR3 sequence: CASSSSGGYEQYF. In DNA form, the CDR3 reads TGTGCCAGCAGTTCTAGCGGGGGTTACGAGCAGTACTTC.

V usage is TRBV19 and J usage is TRBJ1-5, with a weak D call TRBD1 (6 bases). V was pared by 7 bases and J by 6 bases, with 13 bases between. The CDR3 extends over 13 amino acids. Germline CDR1 is LNHDA and CDR2 is SQIVND (reference sequence). The chain's CDR3 is CASNLGGGQPQHF. CDR3 nucleotides: TGTGCCAGTAACCTAGGGGGTGGTCAGCCCCAGCATTTT.

The chain uses TRBV27 and TRBJ1-3; weak D call: TRBD1 (5 bases). The V gene lost 2 bases and the J gene lost 0 bases, with 11 bases spanning the gap. The CDR3 runs to 16 residues. Germline V CDR1 and CDR2: MNHEY, SMNVEV (reference sequence). The CDR3 bases are TGTGCCAGCAGTTTAGACCGACAGATCTCTGGAAACACCATATATTTT. It translates to CASSLDRQISGNTIYF.

The rearrangement joins TRBV5-6 to TRBJ2-2; tentatively, D is TRBD1 (5 bases). This CDR3 has 15 residues. Germline V lookup: CDR1 SGHDT, CDR2 YYEEEE. Trimming left V 4 bases short and J 4 bases short, with 14 bases between. CDR3 nucleotides: TGTGCCAGCAGCATTGGCGGCAGGGTCACCGGGGAGCTGTTTTTT. It codes for CASSIGGRVTGELFF. Filled out from reference TRBV5-6 and TRBJ2-2, the complete variable domain reads DAGVTQSPTHLIKTRGQQVTLRCSPKSGHDTVSWYQQALGQGPQFIFQYYEEEERQRGNFPDRFSGHQFPNYSSELNVNALLLGDSALYLCASSIGGRVTGELFFGEGSRLTVL.

This sequence joins TRBV9 and TRBJ1-5, with D tentatively TRBD1 (6 bases). The CDR3 consists of 16 residues. The germline CDR1 and CDR2 sequences are SGDLS and YYNGEE. The ends were cut back, 0 bases at V and 6 bases at J, with 16 bases in the middle. DNA of the CDR3: TGTGCCAGCAGCGTAGCGGTGGATACAGGGCCTCAGCCCCAGCATTTT. Its translation is CASSVAVDTGPQPQHF. Together with reference TRBV9 and TRBJ1-5, the CDR3 gives the full variable domain: DSGVTQTPKHLITATGQRVTLRCSPRSGDLSVYWYQQSLDQGLQFLIQYYNGEERAKGNILERFSAQQFPDLHSELNLSSLELGDSALYFCASSVAVDTGPQPQHFGDGTRLSIL.

A single count supports this clone. V is TRBV5-8 and J is TRBJ1-1; D is ambiguous. Per the germline V gene, CDR1 is SGHTS and CDR2 is YDEGEE. With 0 bases removed from V and 8 bases from J, the gap between germline ends came to 11 bases. The CDR3 extends over 13 amino acids. The CDR3 DNA is TGTGCCAGCAGCTTGGTAGACTTGACCGAAGCTTTCTTT. Its protein product is CASSLVDLTEAFF.

The rearrangement links TRBV24-1 to TRBJ1-6; 9 bases map to TRBD1. The ends lost 0 bases at V and 10 bases at J; junction bases unmatched: 9. Germline loops: CDR1 KGHDR, CDR2 SFDVKD. CDR3 length: 17 amino acids. CDR3 in amino acids: CATSDLGETGGNSPLHF. The CDR3 coding sequence is TGTGCCACCAGTGATTTGGGAGAGACAGGGGGGAACTCACCCCTCCACTTT.

This sequence joins TRBV10-3 and TRBJ1-1; D is perhaps TRBD1 (5 bases). CDR1 and CDR2 from the germline V gene are ENHRY and SYGVKD. Deletions cut 10 bases from V and 5 bases from J, with 17 bases between. The CDR3 is 13 residues long. DNA of the CDR3: TGTGCCACTTCAGGGTGGGGAAATACTGAAGCTTTCTTT. This encodes CATSGWGNTEAFF.

The rearrangement uses TRBV5-1 and TRBJ2-1; 8 bases are a match to TRBD2. This CDR3 comprises 16 residues. The junction had 10 bases not matched to a gene; V was cut back by 3 bases and J by 5 bases. The germline CDR1 and CDR2 sequences are SGHRS and YFSETQ. DNA for the CDR3: TGCGCCAGCAGCTCGGGTGGCGGGGGGCGTAACAATGAGCAGTTCTTC. It yields the protein CASSSGGGGRNNEQFF.

V is TRBV3-1 (or the pseudogene TRBV3-2) and J is TRBJ1-6; D may be TRBD1 (6 bases). Germline V gene lookup returns CDR1 LGHDT and CDR2 YNNKEL (reference sequence). The CDR3 runs 14 residues. The V and J ends lost 4 bases and 8 bases respectively, with 12 bases between them. CDR3 DNA sequence: TGTGCCAGCAGCCCAGTCACAGGGTATTCACCCCTCCACTTT. This sequence encodes CASSPVTGYSPLHF.

The J gene is TRBJ1-2, the V gene TRBV30, with TRBD1 as a possible D gene (6 bases). CDR1 and CDR2 from the germline V gene are GTSNPN and SVGIG (reference sequence). V was shortened by 4 bases and J by 8 bases, with 17 bases between the two germline ends. This CDR3 is built from 13 residues. The CDR3 region has the DNA TGTGCCTGGACGGTATCAGGGGTTGGCGGCTACACCTTC. Protein: CAWTVSGVGGYTF.

The CDR3 nucleotides are TGTGCCAGCAGCACACTGGGGCAGGGTGGGTACGAGCAGTACTTC. It codes for CASSTLGQGGYEQYF. The rearrangement uses TRBV5-5 and TRBJ2-7, with D possibly matching TRBD1 (5 bases). The germline V gene has CDR1 SGHKS and CDR2 YYEKEE (reference sequence). V lost 4 bases to trimming and J lost 4 bases, with 18 bases between them. This CDR3 is 15 amino acids long. The whole variable domain, remainder taken from reference TRBV5-5 and TRBJ2-7, is DAGVTQSPTHLIKTRGQQVTLRCSPISGHKSVSWYQQVLGQGPQFIFQYYEKEERGRGNFPDRFSARQFPNYSSELNVNALLLGDSALYLCASSTLGQGGYEQYFGPGTRLTVT.

The chain employs TRBV2 and TRBJ2-5; possibly TRBD1 for D (6 bases). V shed 3 bases and J shed 3 bases, with 14 bases lying between them. This CDR3 spans 15 amino acids. Germline V gene sequence: CDR1 SNHLY, CDR2 FYNNEI. The CDR3 reads CASSEPGAVKETQYF. Here the CDR3 DNA reads TGTGCCAGCAGTGAGCCAGGGGCGGTGAAAGAGACCCAGTACTTC.

This chain joins TRBV5-1 and TRBJ1-2, with 9 bases matching TRBD1. The CDR3 spans 14 residues. The V gene's germline CDR1 is SGHRS and CDR2 YFSETQ. With V trimmed by 5 bases and J by 9 bases, 11 bases remained unmatched. The CDR3 is CASSYAQGASSYTF. The CDR3 DNA is TGCGCCAGCAGTTACGCACAGGGGGCGTCCAGCTACACCTTC.

This rearrangement joins TRBV6-5 to TRBJ2-5, with 9 bases that match TRBD1. The V gene's germline CDR1 is MNHEY and CDR2 SVGAGI. The CDR3 runs to 13 residues. The CDR3 loop is CAARDRVRETQYF. CDR3 bases: TGTGCAGCTCGGGACAGGGTTAGGGAGACCCAGTACTTC.

The V and J genes are TRBV28 and TRBJ1-4; D unresolved. The V and J ends lost 6 bases and 6 bases respectively, with 14 bases between them. In germline, CDR1 is MDHEN, CDR2 SYDVKM. This CDR3 is 14 amino acids long. The CDR3 nucleotides are TGTGCCAGCAGCGAGTTTGTTTCTTATGAAAAACTGTTTTTT. It yields the protein CASSEFVSYEKLFF.

This clone occurred a few times. The rearrangement uses TRBV27 and TRBJ2-1, with 14 bases matching TRBD2. The germline V gene has CDR1 MNHEY and CDR2 SMNVEV (reference sequence). V shed 5 bases, J shed 8 bases, and the junction held 14 bases outside the gene matches. This CDR3 has 18 amino acids. In DNA form, the CDR3 reads TGTGCCAGCAGTCAACCGCCGACTAGCGGGAGGGGCAGCGATGAGCAGTTCTTC. Translating gives CASSQPPTSGRGSDEQFF.

This clone was seen a few times. This chain connects TRBV7-8 to TRBJ2-1; TRBD2 aligns across 15 bases. The ends lost 5 bases at V and 10 bases at J; junction bases unmatched: 3. Per germline, CDR1 SGHVS and CDR2 FQNEAQ. This CDR3 has 14 amino acids. The CDR3 nucleotides are TGTGCCAGCAGCCCCGGGACTAGCGGGGGGGAGCAGTTCTTC. This gives the protein CASSPGTSGGEQFF. Looking up the rest from reference TRBV7-8 and TRBJ2-1 gives the full variable domain: GAGVSQSPRYKVAKRGQDVALRCDPISGHVSLFWYQQALGQGPEFLTYFQNEAQLDKSGLPSDRFFAERPEGSVSTLKIQRTQQEDSAVYLCASSPGTSGGEQFFGPGTRLTVL.

The gene calls are TRBV3-1 (or the pseudogene TRBV3-2) and TRBJ1-2, with TRBD1 identical over 10 bases. Germline-derived CDR1 and CDR2 are LGHDT and YNNKEL (reference sequence). The CDR3 is 15 amino acids. V gave up 3 bases and J gave up 4 bases; unmatched junction bases: 5. CDR3 nucleotide sequence: TGTGCCAGCAGCCATGGGACAGGGGCGGGCTATGGCTACACCTTC. Protein product: CASSHGTGAGYGYTF.